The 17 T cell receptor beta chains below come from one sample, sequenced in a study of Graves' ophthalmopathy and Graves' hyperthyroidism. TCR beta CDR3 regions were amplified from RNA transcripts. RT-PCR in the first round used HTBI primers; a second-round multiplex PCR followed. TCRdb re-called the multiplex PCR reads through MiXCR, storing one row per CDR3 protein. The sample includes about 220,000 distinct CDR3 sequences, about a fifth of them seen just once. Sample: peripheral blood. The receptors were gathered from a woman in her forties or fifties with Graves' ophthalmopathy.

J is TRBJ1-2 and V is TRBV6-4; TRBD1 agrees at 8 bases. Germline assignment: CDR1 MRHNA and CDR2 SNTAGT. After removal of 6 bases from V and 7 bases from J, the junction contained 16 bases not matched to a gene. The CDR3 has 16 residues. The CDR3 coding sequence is TGTGCCAGCAGGGACCCCGGACAGGGAAGTTGGGGTGGCTACACCTTC. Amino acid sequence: CASRDPGQGSWGGYTF.

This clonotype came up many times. Here the CDR3 DNA reads TGTGCCAGCAGTGGAGTGGGACTAGCGGTCACCTACGAGCAGTACTTC. It encodes CASSGVGLAVTYEQYF. V is TRBV2 and J is TRBJ2-7, with 11 nucleotides matching TRBD2. CDR3 length equals 16 residues. The V gene's germline CDR1 is SNHLY and CDR2 FYNNEI. J lost 2 bases, V lost 4 bases, and 7 bases had no gene match.

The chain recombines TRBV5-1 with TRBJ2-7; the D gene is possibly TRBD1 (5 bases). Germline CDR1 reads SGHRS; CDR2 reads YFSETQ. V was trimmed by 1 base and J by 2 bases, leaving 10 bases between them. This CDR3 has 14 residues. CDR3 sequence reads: CASSLSTVAYEQYF. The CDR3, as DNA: TGCGCCAGCAGCTTGTCGACAGTTGCCTACGAGCAGTACTTC.

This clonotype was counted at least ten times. The CDR3 loop reads CASTQGVGSPLHF. The DNA of the CDR3 is TGTGCCAGCACCCAGGGGGTAGGTTCACCCCTCCACTTT. The chain carries TRBV3-1 and TRBJ1-6; 7 bases fit TRBD1. Germline lookup yields CDR1 LGHDT and CDR2 YNNKEL (reference sequence). With V trimmed by 7 bases and J by 9 bases, 6 bases remained unmatched. CDR3 length: 13 residues.

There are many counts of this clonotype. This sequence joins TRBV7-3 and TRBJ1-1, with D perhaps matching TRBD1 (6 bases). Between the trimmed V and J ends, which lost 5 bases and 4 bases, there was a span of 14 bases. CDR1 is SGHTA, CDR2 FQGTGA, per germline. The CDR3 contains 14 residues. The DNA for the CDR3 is TGTGCCAGCAGCAAGACAGGTCCGGCCACTGAAGCTTTCTTT. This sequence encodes CASSKTGPATEAFF.

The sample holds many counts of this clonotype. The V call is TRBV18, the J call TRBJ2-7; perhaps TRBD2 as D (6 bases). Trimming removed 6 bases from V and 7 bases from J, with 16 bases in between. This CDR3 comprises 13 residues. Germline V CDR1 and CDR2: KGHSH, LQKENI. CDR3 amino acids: CASSAGRRGEQYF. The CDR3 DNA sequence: TGTGCCAGCTCCGCGGGGCGGAGAGGAGAGCAGTACTTC.

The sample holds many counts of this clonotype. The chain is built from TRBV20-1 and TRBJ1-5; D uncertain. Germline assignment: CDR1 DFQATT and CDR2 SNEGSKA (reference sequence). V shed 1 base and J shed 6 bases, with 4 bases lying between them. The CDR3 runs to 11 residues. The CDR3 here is CSARVGQPQHF. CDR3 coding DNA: TGCAGTGCTAGAGTGGGTCAGCCCCAGCATTTT.

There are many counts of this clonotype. The CDR3 reads CASGGYQETQYF. For the CDR3, the DNA is TGTGCCAGCGGGGGTTACCAAGAGACCCAGTACTTC. This chain joins TRBV6-5 and TRBJ2-5; possibly TRBD1 or TRBD2 for D (5 bases each). V was clipped by 8 bases and J by 0 bases, with 7 bases between them. The V gene's germline CDR1 is MNHEY and CDR2 SVGAGI. This CDR3 region has 12 residues.

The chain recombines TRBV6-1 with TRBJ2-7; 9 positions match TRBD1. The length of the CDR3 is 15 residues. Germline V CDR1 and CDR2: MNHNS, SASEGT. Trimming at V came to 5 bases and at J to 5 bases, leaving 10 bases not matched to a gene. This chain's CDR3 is CASSPGTGMVNEQYF. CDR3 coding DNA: TGTGCCAGCAGTCCAGGGACAGGGATGGTCAACGAGCAGTACTTC.

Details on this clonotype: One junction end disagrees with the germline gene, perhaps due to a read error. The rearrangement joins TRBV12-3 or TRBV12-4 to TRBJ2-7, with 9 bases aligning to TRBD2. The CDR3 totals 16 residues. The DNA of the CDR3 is TGTGCCAGCAGTGTAGCGGGAGCATTCTCGGGATACGAGCAGTACTTC. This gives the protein CASSVAGAFSGYEQYF.

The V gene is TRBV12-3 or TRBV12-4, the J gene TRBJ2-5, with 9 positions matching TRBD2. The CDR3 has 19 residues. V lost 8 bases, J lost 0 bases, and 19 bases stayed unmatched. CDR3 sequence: CASSSDRAGGNTDQETQYF. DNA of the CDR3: TGTGCCAGCTCCTCCGACCGAGCGGGGGGAAATACCGACCAAGAGACCCAGTACTTC.

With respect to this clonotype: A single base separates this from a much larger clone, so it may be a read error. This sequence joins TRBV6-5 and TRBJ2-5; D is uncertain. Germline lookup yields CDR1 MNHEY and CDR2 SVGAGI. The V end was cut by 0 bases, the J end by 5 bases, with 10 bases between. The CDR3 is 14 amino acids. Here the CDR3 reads CASSYSESHETQYF. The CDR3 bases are TGTGCCAGCAGTTACTCGGAGTCTCACGAGACCCAGTACTTC.

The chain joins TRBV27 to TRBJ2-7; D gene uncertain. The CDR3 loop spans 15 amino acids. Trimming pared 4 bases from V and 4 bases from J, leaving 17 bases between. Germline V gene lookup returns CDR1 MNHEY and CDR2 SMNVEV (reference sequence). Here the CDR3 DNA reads TGTGCCAGCAGTTGGGCCCCTGAGGTCGGGTACGAGCAGTACTTC. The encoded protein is CASSWAPEVGYEQYF.

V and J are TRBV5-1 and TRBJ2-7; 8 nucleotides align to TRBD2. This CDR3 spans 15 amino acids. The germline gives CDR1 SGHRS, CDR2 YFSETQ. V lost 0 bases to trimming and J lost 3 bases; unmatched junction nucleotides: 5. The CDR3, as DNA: TGCGCCAGCAGCTTGGATGGTAGCGGGAACTACGAGCAGTACTTC. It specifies CASSLDGSGNYEQYF.

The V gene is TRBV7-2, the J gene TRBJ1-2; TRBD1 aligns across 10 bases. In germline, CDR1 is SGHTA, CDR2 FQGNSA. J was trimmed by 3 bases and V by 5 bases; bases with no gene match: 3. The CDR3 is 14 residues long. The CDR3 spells CASSRDRGDYGYTF. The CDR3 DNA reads TGTGCCAGCAGCCGGGACAGGGGTGACTATGGCTACACCTTC.

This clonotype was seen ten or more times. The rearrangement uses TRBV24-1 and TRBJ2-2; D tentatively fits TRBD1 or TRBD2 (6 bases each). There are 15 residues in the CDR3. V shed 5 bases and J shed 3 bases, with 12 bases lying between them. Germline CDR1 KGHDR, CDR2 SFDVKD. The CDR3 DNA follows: TGTGCCACCAGTGGGAGGGGGTCACACACCGGGGAGCTGTTTTTT. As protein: CATSGRGSHTGELFF.

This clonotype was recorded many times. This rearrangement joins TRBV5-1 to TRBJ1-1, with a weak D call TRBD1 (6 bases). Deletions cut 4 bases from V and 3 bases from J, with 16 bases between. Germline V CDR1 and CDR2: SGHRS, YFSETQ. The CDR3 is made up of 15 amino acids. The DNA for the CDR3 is TGCGCCAGCAGCAAAGGGGGGAGGTCGGACACTGAAGCTTTCTTT. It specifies CASSKGGRSDTEAFF.